These 15 T cell receptor beta chains were sequenced from one sample in a study of T cell responses to AZD1222 COVID-19 vaccine. Sequencing was performed with immunoSEQ multiplex PCR; in TCRdb, only in-frame clones are kept and a portion is missing. This sample has 85,000 to 120,000 clones, with roughly 88% found just once. Source: peripheral blood, taken on day 0 of AZD1222 vaccination. Receptors originate from an adult in good health.

This chain links TRBV11-2 with TRBJ2-7; D is uncertain. Trimming removed 7 bases from V and 0 bases from J, with 13 bases in between. Germline assignment: CDR1 SGHAT and CDR2 FQNNGV. CDR3 size: 14 residues. The CDR3 protein is CASIPHTNSYEQYF. CDR3 bases: TGTGCCAGCATCCCTCACACCAACTCCTACGAGCAGTACTTC. Combining the CDR3 with reference TRBV11-2 and TRBJ2-7 gives the whole variable domain EAGVAQSPRYKIIEKRQSVAFWCNPISGHATLYWYQQILGQGPKLLIQFQNNGVVDDSQLPKDRFSAERLKGVDSTLKIQPAKLEDSAVYLCASIPHTNSYEQYFGPGTRLTVT.

DNA of the CDR3: TGTGCCAGCTCACCTACGACAGGGGCCAATCAGCCCCAGCATTTT. Protein: CASSPTTGANQPQHF. The chain employs TRBV18 and TRBJ1-5; 8 positions agree with TRBD1. The V gene end was trimmed by 3 bases and the J gene end by 3 bases; junction bases not matched to a gene: 4. The CDR3 covers 15 residues. In germline, CDR1 is KGHSH, CDR2 LQKENI.

This rearrangement joins TRBV5-4 to TRBJ2-5; 10 positions match TRBD2. V trimming: 3 bases; J trimming: 0 bases; junction bases outside the gene matches: 2. Germline values: CDR1 SGHNT, CDR2 YYREEE (reference sequence). The CDR3 spans 15 residues. CDR3: CASSSGLADQETQYF. As DNA, the CDR3 is TGTGCCAGCAGCTCTGGACTAGCGGACCAAGAGACCCAGTACTTC.

This CDR3 is CASSSPGTAHFTQYF. The CDR3 DNA reads as TGTGCCAGCAGCTCCCCCGGGACAGCACATTTTACGCAGTATTTT. V gene TRBV5-4 combines with J gene TRBJ2-3; 7 nucleotides match TRBD1. The CDR3 totals 15 residues. The V gene's germline CDR1 is SGHNT and CDR2 YYREEE (reference sequence). V shed 3 bases, J shed 8 bases, and the junction held 12 bases outside the gene matches.

V usage is TRBV6-5 and J usage is TRBJ2-7; 8 bases map to TRBD1. The CDR3 covers 14 residues. Germline CDR1 reads MNHEY; CDR2 reads SVGAGI. After removal of 2 bases from V and 3 bases from J, the junction contained 3 bases not matched to a gene. Here the CDR3 reads CASSYGTGLYEQYF. CDR3 coding DNA: TGTGCCAGCAGTTACGGGACAGGACTCTACGAGCAGTACTTC.

The chain uses TRBV12-5 and TRBJ1-5; the D gene is possibly TRBD1 (5 bases). Germline CDR1 and CDR2: LGHNT and FRNRAP. Trimming removed 6 bases at V and 4 bases at J, with 10 bases between. This CDR3 has 13 residues. The CDR3: CASGPQGNQPQHF. The CDR3 DNA is TGTGCTAGTGGACCTCAGGGAAATCAGCCCCAGCATTTT.

This chain connects TRBV9 to TRBJ2-1; TRBD2 might be the D (6 bases). The CDR3 has 16 amino acids. V was pared by 0 bases and J by 2 bases, with 12 bases between. Germline loops: CDR1 SGDLS, CDR2 YYNGEE. CDR3 in DNA: TGTGCCAGCAGCGTAGGCCCGGGAGCGGCCTACAATGAGCAGTTCTTC. This encodes CASSVGPGAAYNEQFF. The full variable domain, in which reference TRBV9 and TRBJ2-1 provide the parts outside the CDR3, is DSGVTQTPKHLITATGQRVTLRCSPRSGDLSVYWYQQSLDQGLQFLIQYYNGEERAKGNILERFSAQQFPDLHSELNLSSLELGDSALYFCASSVGPGAAYNEQFFGPGTRLTVL.

The rearrangement uses TRBV7-9 and TRBJ1-1; D gene uncertain. The germline V and J ends were trimmed by 4 bases and 13 bases, with 13 bases remaining between them. Germline V gives CDR1 SEHNR, CDR2 FQNEAQ (reference sequence). This CDR3 spans 11 amino acids. CDR3 sequence: CASSSGGSGFF. In nucleotides, the CDR3 is TGTGCCAGCAGCTCCGGAGGGTCGGGTTTCTTT.

V usage is TRBV5-1 and J usage is TRBJ2-5; D is perhaps TRBD2 (6 bases). The germline gives CDR1 SGHRS, CDR2 YFSETQ. V was pared by 5 bases and J by 5 bases, with 19 bases between. This CDR3 has 15 residues. CDR3 nucleotide sequence: TGCGCCAGCAGACGGATGACGGGAGAGGTGGAGACCCAGTACTTC. Amino acids: CASRRMTGEVETQYF. Based on the CDR3 plus reference TRBV5-1 and TRBJ2-5, the full variable domain is KAGVTQTPRYLIKTRGQQVTLSCSPISGHRSVSWYQQTPGQGLQFLFEYFSETQRNKGNFPGRFSGRQFSNSRSEMNVSTLELGDSALYLCASRRMTGEVETQYFGPGTRLLVL.

This clone turned up a few times. The identical CDR3 is also encoded by other nucleotide sequences in the sample. This chain uses TRBV7-8 with TRBJ1-5; TRBD1 might be the D (5 bases). V gave up 1 base and J gave up 3 bases, with 13 bases separating them. This CDR3 spans 16 amino acids. CDR1 is SGHVS and CDR2 is FQNEAQ in the germline V gene. The DNA for the CDR3 is TGTGCCAGCAGCTTAGAGGTAGGGGCCGTCAATCAGCCCCAGCATTTT. Encoded protein: CASSLEVGAVNQPQHF.

The genes are TRBV18 and TRBJ1-1, with 9 bases identical to TRBD1. This CDR3 has 15 residues. Unmatched junction bases numbered 1, after V lost 0 bases and J lost 2 bases. Germline V gives CDR1 KGHSH, CDR2 LQKENI. The CDR3 sequence is CASSPPTGGNTEAFF. DNA for the CDR3: TGTGCCAGCTCACCACCGACAGGGGGAAACACTGAAGCTTTCTTT.

The V and J genes are TRBV6-1 and TRBJ2-7; D call uncertain. The germline V and J ends were trimmed by 1 base and 2 bases, with 3 bases remaining between them. CDR1 and CDR2 from the germline V gene are MNHNS and SASEGT. This CDR3 has 12 residues. CDR3 region: CASSEVPYEQYF. In DNA form, the CDR3 reads TGTGCCAGCAGTGAAGTTCCCTACGAGCAGTACTTC.

The chain is built from TRBV5-1 and TRBJ2-5, with TRBD2 identical over 8 bases. This CDR3 comprises 17 residues. J lost 6 bases, V lost 1 base, and 14 bases had no gene match. Per germline, CDR1 SGHRS and CDR2 YFSETQ. CDR3 loop: CASSLTIEREWEKTQYF. The CDR3 DNA sequence: TGCGCCAGCAGCTTGACTATTGAGCGGGAGTGGGAAAAGACCCAGTACTTC.

The V and J genes are TRBV4-2 and TRBJ2-3; no firm D call. The CDR3 runs to 14 residues. In germline, CDR1 is LGHNA, CDR2 YNFKEQ. The V gene lost 0 bases and the J gene lost 9 bases, with 13 bases spanning the gap. CDR3 in DNA: TGTGCCAGCAGCCAAGATAACGGGCGGCCGACGCAGTATTTT. Its translation is CASSQDNGRPTQYF.

This clone showed up just once. CDR3 protein: CASSLSEDYGYTF. The CDR3 DNA is TGTGCCAGCAGCCTATCCGAGGACTATGGCTACACCTTC. The rearrangement uses TRBV6-6 and TRBJ1-2; D unclear. The CDR3 sequence is 13 residues long. CDR1 MNHNY and CDR2 SVGAGI come from the germline V gene (reference sequence). Trimming cost V 6 bases and J 3 bases, with 11 bases left between them.